This TCR beta chain came from a study of early T cells in non-severe SARS-CoV-2 infection. Across the study: Chains stayed unpaired after sequencing of bulk RNA from unsorted whole blood. Overall study findings and caveats: Matching against VDJdb likely underestimated virus-specific expansions, favoring anti-spike CD8.

In germline, CDR1 is ENHRY, CDR2 SYGVKD. The ends were cut back, 6 bases at V and 7 bases at J, with 16 bases in the middle. The CDR3 extends over 13 amino acids. With regard to this clonotype: The antigen is undetermined.

Attached unique molecular identifiers marked individual cDNA molecules. TCRdb used MiXCR to reprocess the 5' RACE reads, holding one entry per CDR3 protein. The sample lists fewer than 65,000 distinct CDR3 sequences; about 10% were seen once. The receptor's source is an adult who was a healthcare worker with PCR-confirmed SARS-CoV-2 infection or an uninfected control (not recorded which). The rearrangement uses TRBV10-3 and TRBJ2-7; D possibly uses TRBD1 or TRBD2 (6 bases each). The sample consisted of whole blood. CDR3 protein: CAISPVGGPEQYF. CDR3 DNA: TGTGCCATCAGCCCTGTTGGGGGGCCGGAGCAGTACTTC.